A single TCR beta chain is shown here with its context. CDR1 is DFQATT, CDR2 SNEGSKA, per germline (reference sequence). V was pared by 3 bases and J by 4 bases, with 2 bases of the junction left unmatched. The CDR3 has 13 residues. The source of the sample is a study of blood T cell repertoires in COVID-19. Study context: The United States, Italy and Spain supplied acute and convalescent COVID-19 samples. Sample material is recorded as cDNA or gDNA derived from T cells, B-cell-depleted T cells, or PBMCs.

The authors' processing: From reference gene primer amplification, estimates of nucleated cell counts were derived. Here immunoSEQ multiplex PCR was the method, and the copy in TCRdb shows in-frame clones only, minus some. V, J and clone size were drawn from that table, and D and trimming were deduced from the DNA. The sample lists 75,000 or so clones, approximately 85% occurring once. The source material was peripheral blood. This TCR came from a man aged 50-60 years with acute or convalescent COVID-19. V is TRBV20-1 and J is TRBJ2-3, with 9 bases aligning to TRBD2. CDR3 loop: CSASLAGADTQYF. CDR3 bases: TGCAGTGCTAGTTTAGCGGGGGCAGATACGCAGTATTTT.